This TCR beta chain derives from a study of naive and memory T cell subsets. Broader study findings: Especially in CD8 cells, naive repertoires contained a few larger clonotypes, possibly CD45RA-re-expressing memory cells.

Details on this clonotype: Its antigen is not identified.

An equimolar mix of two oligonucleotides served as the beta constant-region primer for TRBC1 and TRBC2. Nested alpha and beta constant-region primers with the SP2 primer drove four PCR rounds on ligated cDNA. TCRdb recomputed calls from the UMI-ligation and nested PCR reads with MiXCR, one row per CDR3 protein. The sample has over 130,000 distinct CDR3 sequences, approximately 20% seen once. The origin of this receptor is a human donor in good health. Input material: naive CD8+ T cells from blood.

The CDR3 loop reads CASTNRGQVESGPETQYF. Written as DNA, the CDR3 is TGTGCCAGCACCAACAGGGGACAGGTAGAGTCGGGCCCAGAGACCCAGTACTTC. The rearrangement uses TRBV6-5 and TRBJ2-5; 8 bases match TRBD1. The CDR3 runs 18 residues. The ends lost 7 bases at V and 4 bases at J; junction bases unmatched: 20. Germline CDR1 is MNHEY and CDR2 is SVGAGI.